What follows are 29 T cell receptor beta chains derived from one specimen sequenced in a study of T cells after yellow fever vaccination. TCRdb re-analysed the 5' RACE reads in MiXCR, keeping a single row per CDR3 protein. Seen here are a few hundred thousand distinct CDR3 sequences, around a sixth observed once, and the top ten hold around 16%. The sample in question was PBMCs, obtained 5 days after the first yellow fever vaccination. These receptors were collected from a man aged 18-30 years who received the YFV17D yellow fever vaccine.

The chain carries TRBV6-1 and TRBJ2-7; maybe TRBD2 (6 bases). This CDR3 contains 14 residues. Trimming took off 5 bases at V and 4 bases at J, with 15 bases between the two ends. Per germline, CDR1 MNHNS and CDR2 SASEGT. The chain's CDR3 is CASSPGRGYYEQYF. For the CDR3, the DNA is TGTGCCAGCAGTCCGGGCCGGGGGTATTACGAGCAGTACTTC.

The CDR3 is CASSRPPPTGEEQFF. The CDR3 nucleotides read TGTGCCAGCAGCCGCCCGCCTCCGACTGGGGAAGAGCAGTTCTTC. This chain connects TRBV12-3 or TRBV12-4 to TRBJ2-1; no reliable D call. V was cut by 6 bases and J by 10 bases, with 22 bases left in between. The CDR3 loop spans 15 amino acids.

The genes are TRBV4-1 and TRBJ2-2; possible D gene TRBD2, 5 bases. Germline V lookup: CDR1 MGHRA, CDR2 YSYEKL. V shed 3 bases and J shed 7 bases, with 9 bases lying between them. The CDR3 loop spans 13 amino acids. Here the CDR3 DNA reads TGCGCCAGCAGCCACCCGAGGGACGGGGAGCTGTTTTTT. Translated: CASSHPRDGELFF.

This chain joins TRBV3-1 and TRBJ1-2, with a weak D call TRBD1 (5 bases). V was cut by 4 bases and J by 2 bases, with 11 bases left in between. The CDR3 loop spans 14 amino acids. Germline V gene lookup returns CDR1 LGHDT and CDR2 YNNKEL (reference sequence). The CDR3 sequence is CASSPRQTNYGYTF. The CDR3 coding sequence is TGTGCCAGCAGCCCTAGACAGACAAACTATGGCTACACCTTC.

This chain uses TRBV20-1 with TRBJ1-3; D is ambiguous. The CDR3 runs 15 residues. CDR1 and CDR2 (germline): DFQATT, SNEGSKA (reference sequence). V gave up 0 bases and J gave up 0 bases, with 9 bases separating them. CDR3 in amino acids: CSARDVTYSGNTIYF. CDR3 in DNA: TGCAGTGCTAGAGATGTCACATACTCTGGAAACACCATATATTTT.

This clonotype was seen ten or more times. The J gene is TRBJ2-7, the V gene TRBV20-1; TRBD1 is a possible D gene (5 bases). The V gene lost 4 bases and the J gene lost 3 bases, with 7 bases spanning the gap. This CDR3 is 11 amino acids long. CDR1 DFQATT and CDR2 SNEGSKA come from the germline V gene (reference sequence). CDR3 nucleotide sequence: TGCAGTGCTATAAGGGGCTACGAGCAGTACGTC. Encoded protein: CSAIRGYEQYV.

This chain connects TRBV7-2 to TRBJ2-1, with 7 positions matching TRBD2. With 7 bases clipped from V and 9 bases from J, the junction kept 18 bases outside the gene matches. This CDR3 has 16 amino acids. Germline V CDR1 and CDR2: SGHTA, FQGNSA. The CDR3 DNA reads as TGTGCCAGCACCCCGGGAGGAACTCTCCTAGGAGGTGAGCAGTTCTTC. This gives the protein CASTPGGTLLGGEQFF. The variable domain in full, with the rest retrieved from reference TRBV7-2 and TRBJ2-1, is GAGVSQSPSNKVTEKGKDVELRCDPISGHTALYWYRQSLGQGLEFLIYFQGNSAPDKSGLPSDRFSAERTGGSVSTLTIQRTQQEDSAVYLCASTPGGTLLGGEQFFGPGTRLTVL.

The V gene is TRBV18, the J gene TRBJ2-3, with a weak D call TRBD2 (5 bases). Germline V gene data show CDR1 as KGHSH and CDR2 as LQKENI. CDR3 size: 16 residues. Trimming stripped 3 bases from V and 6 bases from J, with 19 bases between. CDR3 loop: CASSPPGSLRIDTQYF. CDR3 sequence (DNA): TGTGCCAGCTCACCGCCGGGATCCTTGAGGATCGATACGCAGTATTTT. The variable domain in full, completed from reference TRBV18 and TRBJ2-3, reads NAGVMQNPRHLVRRRGQEARLRCSPMKGHSHVYWYRQLPEEGLKFMVYLQKENIIDESGMPKERFSAEFPKEGPSILRIQQVVRGDSAAYFCASSPPGSLRIDTQYFGPGTRLTVL.

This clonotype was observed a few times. CDR3 protein: CASSLAGRPGNTIYF. For the CDR3, the DNA is TGTGCCAGCAGCTTAGCGGGGCGACCTGGAAACACCATATATTTT. The genes are TRBV7-9 and TRBJ1-3; possible D gene TRBD1, 5 bases. Germline-derived CDR1 and CDR2 are SEHNR and FQNEAQ (reference sequence). Deletions cut 0 bases from V and 2 bases from J, with 8 bases between. There are 15 residues in the CDR3.

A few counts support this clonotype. The CDR3 is CASRFMVSNQPQHF. DNA for the CDR3: TGTGCCAGTAGATTTATGGTTAGCAATCAGCCCCAGCATTTT. The genes are TRBV19 and TRBJ1-5; D remains unclear. Between the trimmed V and J ends, which lost 6 bases and 0 bases, there was a span of 9 bases. The germline gives CDR1 LNHDA, CDR2 SQIVND (reference sequence). The CDR3 extends over 14 amino acids. The full variable domain, completed using reference TRBV19 and TRBJ1-5, is DGGITQSPKYLFRKEGQNVTLSCEQNLNHDAMYWYRQDPGQGLRLIYYSQIVNDFQKGDIAEGYSVSREKKESFPLTVTSAQKNPTAFYLCASRFMVSNQPQHFGDGTRLSIL.

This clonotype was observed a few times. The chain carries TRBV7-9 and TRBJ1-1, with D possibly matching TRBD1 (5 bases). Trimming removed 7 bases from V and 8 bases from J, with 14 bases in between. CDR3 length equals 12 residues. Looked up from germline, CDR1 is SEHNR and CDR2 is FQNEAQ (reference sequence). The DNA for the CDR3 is TGTGCCAGCAACGTATTTGGGGGAGAAGCTTTCTTT. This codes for CASNVFGGEAFF.

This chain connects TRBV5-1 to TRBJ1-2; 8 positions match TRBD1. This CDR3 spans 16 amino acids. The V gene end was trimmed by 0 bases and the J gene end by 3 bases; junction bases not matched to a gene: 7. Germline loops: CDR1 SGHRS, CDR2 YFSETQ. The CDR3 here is CASSLVGQQGDYGYTF. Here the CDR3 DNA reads TGCGCCAGCAGCTTGGTGGGGCAACAGGGGGACTATGGCTACACCTTC.

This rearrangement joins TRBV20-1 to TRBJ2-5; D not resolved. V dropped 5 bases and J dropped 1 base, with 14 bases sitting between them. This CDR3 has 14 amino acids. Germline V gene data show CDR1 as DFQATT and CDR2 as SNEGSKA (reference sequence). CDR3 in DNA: TGCAGTGCTCCGTTCGCGCCCCGCCAAGAGACCCAGTACTTC. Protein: CSAPFAPRQETQYF.

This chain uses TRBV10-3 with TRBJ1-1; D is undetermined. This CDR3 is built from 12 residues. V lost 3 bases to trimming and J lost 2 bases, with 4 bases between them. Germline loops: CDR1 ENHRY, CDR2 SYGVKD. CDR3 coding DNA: TGTGCCATCAGTGATATAAACACTGAAGCTTTCTTT. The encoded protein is CAISDINTEAFF.

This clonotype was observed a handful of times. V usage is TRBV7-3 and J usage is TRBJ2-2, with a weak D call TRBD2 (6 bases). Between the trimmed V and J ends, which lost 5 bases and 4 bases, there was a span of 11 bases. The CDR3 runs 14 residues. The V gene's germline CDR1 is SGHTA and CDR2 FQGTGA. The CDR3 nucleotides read TGTGCCAGCAGCAGGGACTTTTCCACCGGGGAGCTGTTTTTT. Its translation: CASSRDFSTGELFF.

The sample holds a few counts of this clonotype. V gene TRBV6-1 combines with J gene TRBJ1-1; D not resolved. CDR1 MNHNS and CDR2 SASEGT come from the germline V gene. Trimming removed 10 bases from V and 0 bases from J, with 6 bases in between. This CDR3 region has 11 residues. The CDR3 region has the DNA TGTGCCACGAGGTTGAACACTGAAGCTTTCTTT. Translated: CATRLNTEAFF.

CDR3 protein: CAIRDMGKSDTQYF. The CDR3 DNA sequence: TGTGCCATCCGGGACATGGGAAAATCAGATACGCAGTATTTT. This chain connects TRBV10-3 to TRBJ2-3, with D maybe TRBD1 (6 bases). Germline V gene lookup returns CDR1 ENHRY and CDR2 SYGVKD. V was pared by 8 bases and J by 4 bases, with 16 bases between. The CDR3 is 14 residues long.

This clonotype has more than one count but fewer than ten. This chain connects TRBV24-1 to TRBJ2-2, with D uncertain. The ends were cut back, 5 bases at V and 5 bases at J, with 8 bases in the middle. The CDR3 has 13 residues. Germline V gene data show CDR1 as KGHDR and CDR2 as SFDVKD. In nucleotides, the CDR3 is TGTGCCACCAGTGTCGACGGTACCGGGGAGCTGTTTTTT. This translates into CATSVDGTGELFF.

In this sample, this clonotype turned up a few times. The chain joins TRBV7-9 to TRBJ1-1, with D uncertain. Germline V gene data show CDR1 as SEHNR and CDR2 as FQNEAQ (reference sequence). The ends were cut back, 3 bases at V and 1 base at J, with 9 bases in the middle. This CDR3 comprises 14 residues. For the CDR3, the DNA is TGTGCCAGCAGCTTCACAGATACGAACACTGAAGCTTTCTTT. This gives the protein CASSFTDTNTEAFF.

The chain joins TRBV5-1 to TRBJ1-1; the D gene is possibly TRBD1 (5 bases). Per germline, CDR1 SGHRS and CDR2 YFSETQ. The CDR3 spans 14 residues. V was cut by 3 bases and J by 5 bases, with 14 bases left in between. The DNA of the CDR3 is TGCGCCAGCAGCTGGTGGGGCAGGGAGACTGAAGCTTTCTTT. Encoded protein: CASSWWGRETEAFF.

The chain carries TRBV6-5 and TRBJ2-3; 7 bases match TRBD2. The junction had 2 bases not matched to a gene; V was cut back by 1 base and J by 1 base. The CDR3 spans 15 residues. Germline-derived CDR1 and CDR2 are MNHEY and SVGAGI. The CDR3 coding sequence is TGTGCCAGCAGTTACTTTGCGGGGGGCACAGATACGCAGTATTTT. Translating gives CASSYFAGGTDTQYF.

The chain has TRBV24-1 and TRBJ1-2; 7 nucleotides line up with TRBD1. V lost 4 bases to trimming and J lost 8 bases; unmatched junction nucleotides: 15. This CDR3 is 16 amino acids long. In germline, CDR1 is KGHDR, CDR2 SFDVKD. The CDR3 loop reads CATSDPTATGYRGYTF. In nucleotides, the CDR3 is TGTGCCACCAGTGACCCAACCGCGACAGGGTATAGAGGCTACACCTTC.

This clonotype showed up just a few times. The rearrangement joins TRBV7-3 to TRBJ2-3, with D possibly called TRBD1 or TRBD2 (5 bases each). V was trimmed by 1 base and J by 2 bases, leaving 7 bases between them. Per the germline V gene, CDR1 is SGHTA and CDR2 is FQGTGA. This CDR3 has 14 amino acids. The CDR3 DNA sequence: TGTGCCAGCAGCTTAATGGGGACCACAGATACGCAGTATTTT. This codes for CASSLMGTTDTQYF.

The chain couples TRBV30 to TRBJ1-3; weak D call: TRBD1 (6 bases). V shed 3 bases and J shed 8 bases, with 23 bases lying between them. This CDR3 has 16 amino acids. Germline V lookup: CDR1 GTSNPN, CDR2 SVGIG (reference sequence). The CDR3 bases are TGTGCCTGGAGGAAGCCCGGACAGCCGCAAGGAGACACCATATATTTT. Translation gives CAWRKPGQPQGDTIYF.

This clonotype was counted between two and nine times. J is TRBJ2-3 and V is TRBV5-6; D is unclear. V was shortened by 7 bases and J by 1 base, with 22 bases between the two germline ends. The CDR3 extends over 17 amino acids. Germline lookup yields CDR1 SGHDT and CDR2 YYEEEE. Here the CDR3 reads CASRPLASGWGTDTQYF. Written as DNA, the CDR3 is TGTGCCAGCCGCCCTCTGGCAAGTGGATGGGGCACAGATACGCAGTATTTT.

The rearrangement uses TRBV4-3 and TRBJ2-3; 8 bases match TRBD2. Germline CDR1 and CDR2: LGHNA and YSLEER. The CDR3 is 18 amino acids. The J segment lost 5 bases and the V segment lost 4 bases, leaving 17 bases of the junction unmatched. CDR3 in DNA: TGCGCCAGCAGCCCCCGCGGGATAACCTCGGGGGGGCGAGATACGCAGTATTTT. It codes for CASSPRGITSGGRDTQYF.

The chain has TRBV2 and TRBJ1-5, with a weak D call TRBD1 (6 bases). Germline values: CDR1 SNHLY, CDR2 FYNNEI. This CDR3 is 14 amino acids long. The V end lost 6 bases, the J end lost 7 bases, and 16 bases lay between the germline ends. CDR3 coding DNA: TGTGCCAGCAGAAAAGCAGGGGAAAGACAGCCCCAGCATTTT. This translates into CASRKAGERQPQHF.

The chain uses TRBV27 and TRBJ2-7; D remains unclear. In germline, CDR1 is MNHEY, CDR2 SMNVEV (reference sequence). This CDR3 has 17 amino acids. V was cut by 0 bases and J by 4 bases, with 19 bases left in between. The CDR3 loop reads CASSLSQFSSSPYEQYF. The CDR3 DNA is TGTGCCAGCAGTTTATCCCAATTCAGCAGCTCTCCTTACGAGCAGTACTTC.

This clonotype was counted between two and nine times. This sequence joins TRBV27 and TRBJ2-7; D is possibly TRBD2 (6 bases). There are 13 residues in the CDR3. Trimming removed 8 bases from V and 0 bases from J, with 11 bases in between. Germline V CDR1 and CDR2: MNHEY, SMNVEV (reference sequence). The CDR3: CASGFSGSYEQYF. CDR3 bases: TGTGCCAGCGGCTTTAGCGGCTCCTACGAGCAGTACTTC.